This T cell receptor (beta chain) comes out of a study of early T cells in non-severe SARS-CoV-2 infection. Study in general: Unsorted whole blood bulk RNA was sequenced, with unpaired chains. Regarding the study as a whole: Matches to VDJdb favored anti-spike CD8 responses and missed private and CD4 specificities.

The germline gives CDR1 SGHVS, CDR2 FNYEAQ. CDR3 length: 12 residues. Trimming cost V 11 bases and J 3 bases, with 10 bases left between them. Each cDNA molecule carried a unique molecular identifier. TCRdb re-called the 5' RACE reads with MiXCR, one entry per CDR3 protein. The table has tens of thousands of distinct CDR3 sequences, 8% to 13% seen once; the top ten hold about 4.3%. This clonotype appeared many times. Antigen specificity is unknown. The clonotype originates from an adult who was a healthcare worker with PCR-confirmed SARS-CoV-2 infection or an uninfected control (not recorded which). What was sequenced was whole blood. The rearrangement links TRBV7-6 to TRBJ1-4, with unresolved D. This CDR3 reads CAAGPANEKLFF. In DNA form, the CDR3 reads TGTGCCGCCGGGCCAGCTAATGAAAAACTGTTTTTT.